Sequencing of this T cell receptor beta chain was carried out in a study of blood T cell repertoires in COVID-19. Background on the study: The United States, Italy and Spain were the sources of the acute and convalescent COVID-19 samples. The analysed material was cDNA or gDNA that came from T cells, B-cell-depleted T cells, or PBMCs.

As originally analysed: Reference gene primer amplification yielded estimated nucleated cell counts. Using immunoSEQ multiplex PCR, the repertoire was profiled, and TCRdb retains in-frame clones only, with some absent. V and J calls and clone size are copied from that table; D and trimming were computed from the DNA. The sample carries approximately 30,000 clones, about 93% recorded once. CDR1 is MRHNA and CDR2 is SNTAGT in the germline V gene. This CDR3 spans 14 amino acids. Trimming left V 0 bases short and J 6 bases short, with 9 bases between. The sample was peripheral blood. The rearrangement links TRBV6-4 to TRBJ1-5; maybe TRBD1 (5 bases). The receptor's source is a human donor in a cohort sampled during active COVID-19. CDR3 DNA: TGTGCCAGCAGTGACTCGGGGGGAGGTCAGCCCCAGCATTTT. Protein product: CASSDSGGGQPQHF.